The 3 T cell receptor beta chains reported below all come from one sample, sequenced in a study of OX40 agonist ivuxolimab in advanced cancers. Sequencing used immunoSEQ multiplex PCR; TCRdb keeps in-frame clones, though not all of them. The sample contains tens of thousands of clones, roughly nine tenths of which appear only once. The sequencing used CD4+ or CD8+ T cells sorted from blood, collected in a trial of the OX40 agonist ivuxolimab. These receptors were collected from an adult with an advanced solid tumor such as melanoma, head and neck, liver or kidney cancer.

This clone was counted only a few times. The J gene is TRBJ1-1, the V gene TRBV5-1, with 7 bases identical to TRBD1. The CDR3 loop spans 15 amino acids. Germline loops: CDR1 SGHRS, CDR2 YFSETQ. Trimming cost V 0 bases and J 5 bases; bases outside gene matches: 7. The chain's CDR3 is CASSLGQGWGTEAFF. The CDR3 DNA is TGCGCCAGCAGCTTGGGACAGGGATGGGGAACTGAAGCTTTCTTT.

In nucleotides, the CDR3 is TGCGCCAGCAGCTTCGGGACAGGGGATAATAATGAAAAACTGTTTTTT. It specifies CASSFGTGDNNEKLFF. The chain combines TRBV5-1 with TRBJ1-4; 10 nucleotides match TRBD1. With V trimmed by 2 bases and J by 4 bases, 5 bases remained unmatched. The germline V gene encodes CDR1 SGHRS and CDR2 YFSETQ. The CDR3 has 16 amino acids.

The chain couples TRBV9 to TRBJ2-5; 8 bases align to TRBD1. This CDR3 region has 16 residues. V gave up 0 bases and J gave up 2 bases; unmatched junction bases: 6. Germline CDR1 SGDLS, CDR2 YYNGEE. The CDR3 sequence: CASSVAGWTGQETQYF. CDR3 DNA sequence: TGTGCCAGCAGCGTAGCGGGTTGGACAGGGCAAGAGACCCAGTACTTC.